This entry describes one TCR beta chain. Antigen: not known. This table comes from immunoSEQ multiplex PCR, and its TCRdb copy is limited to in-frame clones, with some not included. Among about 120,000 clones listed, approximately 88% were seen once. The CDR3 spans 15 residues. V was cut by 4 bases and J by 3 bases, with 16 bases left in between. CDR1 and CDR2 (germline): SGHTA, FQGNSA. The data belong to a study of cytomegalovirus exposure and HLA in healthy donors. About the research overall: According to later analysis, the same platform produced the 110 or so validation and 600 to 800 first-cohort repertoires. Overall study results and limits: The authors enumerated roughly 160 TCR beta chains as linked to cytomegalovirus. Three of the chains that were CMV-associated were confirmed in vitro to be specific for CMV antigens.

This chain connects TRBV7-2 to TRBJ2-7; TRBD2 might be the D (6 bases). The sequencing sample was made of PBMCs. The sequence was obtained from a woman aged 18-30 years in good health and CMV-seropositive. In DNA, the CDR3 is TGTGCCAGCAGCTCCCAAGGGGCGGGGAACTACGAGCAGTACTTC. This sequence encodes CASSSQGAGNYEQYF. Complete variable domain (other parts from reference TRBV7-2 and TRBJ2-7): GAGVSQSPSNKVTEKGKDVELRCDPISGHTALYWYRQSLGQGLEFLIYFQGNSAPDKSGLPSDRFSAERTGGSVSTLTIQRTQQEDSAVYLCASSSQGAGNYEQYFGPGTRLTVT.